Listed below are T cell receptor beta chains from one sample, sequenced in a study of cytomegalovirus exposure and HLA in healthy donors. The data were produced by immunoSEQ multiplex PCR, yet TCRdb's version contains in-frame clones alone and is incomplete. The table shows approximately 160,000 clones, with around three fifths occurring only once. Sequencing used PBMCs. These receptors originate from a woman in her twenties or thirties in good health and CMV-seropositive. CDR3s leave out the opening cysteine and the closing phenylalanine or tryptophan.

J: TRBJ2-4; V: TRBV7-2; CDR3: ASSLSGAGYGENIQY
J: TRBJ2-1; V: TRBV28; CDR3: ASRGGDGSSYNEQF
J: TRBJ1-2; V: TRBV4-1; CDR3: ASSQEGLVGQTYGYT
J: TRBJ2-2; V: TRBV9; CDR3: ASSVGLAGVNTGELF
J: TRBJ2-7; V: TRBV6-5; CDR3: ASSPFGGNYEQY
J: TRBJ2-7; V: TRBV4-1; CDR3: ASSRQREGPYEQY
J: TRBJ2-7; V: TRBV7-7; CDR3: ASSPGRGSSYEQY
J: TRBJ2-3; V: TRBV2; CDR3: ASSVLATYTDTQY
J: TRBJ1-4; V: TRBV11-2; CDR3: ASSLDQGRGQDLF
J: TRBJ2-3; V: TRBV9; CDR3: ASSPQGLSSTDTQY
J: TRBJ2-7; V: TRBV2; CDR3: ASSGLVGGTYEQY
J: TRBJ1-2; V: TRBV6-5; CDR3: ASSYGGGLYGYT
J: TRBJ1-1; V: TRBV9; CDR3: ASSPGTSGRGEAF
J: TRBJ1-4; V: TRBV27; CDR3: ASSLRGEKLF
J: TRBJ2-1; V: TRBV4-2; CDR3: ASSQDGDFSYNEQF
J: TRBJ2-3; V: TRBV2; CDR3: ASSEYRGTDTQY